The next 14 T cell receptor beta chains were all read from a single sample in a study of cytomegalovirus exposure and HLA in healthy donors. Primers: 60 Vbeta forward and 13 Jbeta reverse. Profiled with immunoSEQ multiplex PCR; TCRdb holds only in-frame clones, not every one. The table has about 140,000 clones, about 74% seen once. Sample: PBMCs. The receptors were sampled from a woman aged 45-59 years in good health and CMV-seronegative.

DNA of the CDR3: TGTGCCAGTATTTCCGCTAGCGCCGGACGGAACAATGAGCAGTTCTTC. Its translation: CASISASAGRNNEQFF. The chain combines TRBV19 with TRBJ2-1, with D tentatively TRBD2 (6 bases). Germline CDR1 LNHDA, CDR2 SQIVND (reference sequence). V was shortened by 7 bases and J by 5 bases, with 21 bases between the two germline ends. CDR3 size: 16 residues.

The chain links TRBV7-9 to TRBJ2-3; D is perhaps TRBD1 (6 bases). The germline V gene encodes CDR1 SEHNR and CDR2 FQNEAQ (reference sequence). The ends were cut back, 2 bases at V and 6 bases at J, with 9 bases in the middle. The CDR3 sequence is 13 residues long. CDR3 protein: CASSLNTGDTQYF. CDR3 DNA sequence: TGTGCCAGCAGCTTAAATACAGGGGATACGCAGTATTTT.

The V gene is TRBV4-3, the J gene TRBJ2-7; the D is unclear. Germline V gives CDR1 LGHNA, CDR2 YSLEER. This CDR3 spans 14 amino acids. V lost 0 bases, J lost 0 bases, and 6 bases lay in between. The CDR3 region is CASSQDAYSYEQYF. The DNA for the CDR3 is TGCGCCAGCAGCCAAGACGCCTACTCCTACGAGCAGTACTTC.

The V gene is TRBV19, the J gene TRBJ1-3, with TRBD1 matching 7 bases. The CDR3 length is 20 residues. Per germline, CDR1 LNHDA and CDR2 SQIVND (reference sequence). V dropped 6 bases and J dropped 3; count of bases not matched to a gene: 23. For the CDR3, the DNA is TGTGCCAGTAGGCCTGGGGGACAGACGTACCCATTCGCCCTTGGAAACACCATATATTTT. This codes for CASRPGGQTYPFALGNTIYF.

This chain joins TRBV29-1 and TRBJ1-1, with D unclear. Trimming removed 4 bases from V and 8 bases from J, with 8 bases in between. The CDR3 totals 10 residues. Per the germline V gene, CDR1 is SQVTM and CDR2 is ANQGSEA. In nucleotides, the CDR3 is TGCAGCGTTGCGGAGAGGGAAGCTTTCTTT. It codes for CSVAEREAFF.

The chain combines TRBV2 with TRBJ2-1; 7 bases are a match to TRBD1. CDR3 size: 15 residues. Per germline, CDR1 SNHLY and CDR2 FYNNEI. Losses at the gene ends were 4 bases for V and 4 bases for J; bases not matched to a gene: 7. The CDR3 here is CASSGSRGWYNEQFF. CDR3 nucleotides: TGTGCCAGCAGTGGTTCCAGGGGGTGGTACAATGAGCAGTTCTTC.

The genes are TRBV5-1 and TRBJ2-1, with TRBD2 matching 10 bases. CDR1 and CDR2 (germline): SGHRS, YFSETQ. The CDR3 sequence is 17 residues long. Unmatched junction bases numbered 4, after V lost 0 bases and J lost 1 base. This chain's CDR3 is CASSLGRSGGSYNEQFF. CDR3 coding DNA: TGCGCCAGCAGCTTGGGCCGTAGCGGGGGGTCCTACAATGAGCAGTTCTTC.

This chain links TRBV29-1 with TRBJ1-5, with D possibly being TRBD1 (5 bases). Germline CDR1 and CDR2: SQVTM and ANQGSEA. This CDR3 contains 12 residues. V gave up 4 bases and J gave up 5 bases, with 9 bases separating them. The CDR3 bases are TGCAGCGTTGGTGGAGGGGATCAGCCCCAGCATTTT. Translated, it gives CSVGGGDQPQHF.

The genes are TRBV4-1 and TRBJ1-1; 9 bases agree with TRBD1. Trimming removed 0 bases from V and 5 bases from J; junction bases left unmatched: 10. Germline assignment: CDR1 MGHRA and CDR2 YSYEKL. The CDR3 loop spans 17 amino acids. CDR3: CASSQDGNRGRDTEAFF. In DNA form, the CDR3 reads TGCGCCAGCAGCCAAGACGGGAACAGGGGGCGTGATACTGAAGCTTTCTTT.

This clone was observed once. In nucleotides, the CDR3 is TGTGCCAGCAGCCAAGATGGGAGGAAGCCCCAGCATTTT. Encoded protein: CASSQDGRKPQHF. The gene calls are TRBV4-2 and TRBJ1-5; D is uncertain. The germline gives CDR1 LGHNA, CDR2 YNFKEQ. This CDR3 is 13 amino acids long. Deletions cut 0 bases from V and 8 bases from J, with 8 bases between.

The chain has TRBV14 and TRBJ1-4; possibly TRBD1 for D (6 bases). The ends were cut back, 5 bases at V and 0 bases at J, with 7 bases in the middle. CDR3 length equals 14 residues. Germline V gives CDR1 SGHDN, CDR2 FVKESK. CDR3 amino acids: CASSYRATNEKLFF. CDR3 DNA: TGTGCCAGCAGCTACAGGGCAACTAATGAAAAACTGTTTTTT.

This clone has only one observation. The DNA for the CDR3 is TGTGCCAGCAGCTTAGCGCTCCAGGGGTTCTATGAGCAGTTCTTC. It encodes CASSLALQGFYEQFF. This rearrangement joins TRBV7-6 to TRBJ2-1; possible D gene TRBD1, 6 bases. CDR3 length equals 15 residues. Looked up from germline, CDR1 is SGHVS and CDR2 is FNYEAQ. V lost 0 bases and J 8 bases, leaving 14 bases between the germline ends. Full variable domain (missing parts from reference TRBV7-6 and TRBJ2-1): GAGVSQSPRYKVTKRGQDVALRCDPISGHVSLYWYRQALGQGPEFLTYFNYEAQQDKSGLPNDRFSAERPEGSISTLTIQRTEQRDSAMYRCASSLALQGFYEQFFGPGTRLTVL.

The chain links TRBV4-1 to TRBJ1-5, with D perhaps TRBD1 (5 bases). The CDR3 totals 15 residues. CDR1 and CDR2 from the germline V gene are MGHRA and YSYEKL. V shed 0 bases and J shed 3 bases, with 9 bases lying between them. CDR3 nucleotide sequence: TGCGCCAGCAGCCAAGATCTCAGGGACAATCAGCCCCAGCATTTT. It translates to CASSQDLRDNQPQHF.

This clone has only a few counts. The chain employs TRBV5-1 and TRBJ1-2; the match to TRBD1 covers 8 bases. The CDR3 is 16 residues long. The germline V gene encodes CDR1 SGHRS and CDR2 YFSETQ. Trimming took 1 base from V and 4 from J; bases not matched to a gene: 9. This CDR3 is CASSLSPGQEVYGYTF. CDR3 coding DNA: TGCGCCAGCAGCTTGTCTCCGGGACAGGAGGTCTATGGCTACACCTTC.